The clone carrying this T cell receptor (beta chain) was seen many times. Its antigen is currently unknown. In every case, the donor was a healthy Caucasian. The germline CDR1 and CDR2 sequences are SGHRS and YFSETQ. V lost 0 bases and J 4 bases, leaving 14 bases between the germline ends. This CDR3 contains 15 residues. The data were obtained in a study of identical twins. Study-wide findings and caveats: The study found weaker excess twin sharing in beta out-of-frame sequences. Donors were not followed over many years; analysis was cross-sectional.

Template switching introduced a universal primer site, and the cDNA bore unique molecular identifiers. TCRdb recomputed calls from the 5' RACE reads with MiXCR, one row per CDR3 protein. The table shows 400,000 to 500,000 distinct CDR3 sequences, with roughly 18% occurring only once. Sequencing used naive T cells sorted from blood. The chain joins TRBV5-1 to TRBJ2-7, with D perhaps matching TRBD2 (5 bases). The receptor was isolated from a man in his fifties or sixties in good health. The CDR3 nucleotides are TGCGCCAGCAGCTTGGCCGGGGATCCCCCGTACGAGCAGTACTTC. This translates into CASSLAGDPPYEQYF. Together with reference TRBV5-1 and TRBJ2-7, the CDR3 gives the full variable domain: KAGVTQTPRYLIKTRGQQVTLSCSPISGHRSVSWYQQTPGQGLQFLFEYFSETQRNKGNFPGRFSGRQFSNSRSEMNVSTLELGDSALYLCASSLAGDPPYEQYFGPGTRLTVT.